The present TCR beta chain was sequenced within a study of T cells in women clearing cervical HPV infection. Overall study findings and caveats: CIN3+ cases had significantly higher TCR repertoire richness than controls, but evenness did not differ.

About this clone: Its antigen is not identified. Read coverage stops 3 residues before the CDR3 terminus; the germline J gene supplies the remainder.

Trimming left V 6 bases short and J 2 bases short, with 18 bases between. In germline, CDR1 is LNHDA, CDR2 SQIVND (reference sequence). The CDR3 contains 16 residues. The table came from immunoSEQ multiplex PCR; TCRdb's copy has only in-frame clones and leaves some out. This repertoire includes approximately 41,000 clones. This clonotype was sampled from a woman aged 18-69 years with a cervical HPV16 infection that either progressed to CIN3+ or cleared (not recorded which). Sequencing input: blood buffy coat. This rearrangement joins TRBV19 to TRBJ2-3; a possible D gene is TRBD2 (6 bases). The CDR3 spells CASSHLRDSFTDTQYF. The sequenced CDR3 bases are TGTGCCAGTAGCCATCTCCGGGACTCCTTCACAGATACG. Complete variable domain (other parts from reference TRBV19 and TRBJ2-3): DGGITQSPKYLFRKEGQNVTLSCEQNLNHDAMYWYRQDPGQGLRLIYYSQIVNDFQKGDIAEGYSVSREKKESFPLTVTSAQKNPTAFYLCASSHLRDSFTDTQYFGPGTRLTVL.